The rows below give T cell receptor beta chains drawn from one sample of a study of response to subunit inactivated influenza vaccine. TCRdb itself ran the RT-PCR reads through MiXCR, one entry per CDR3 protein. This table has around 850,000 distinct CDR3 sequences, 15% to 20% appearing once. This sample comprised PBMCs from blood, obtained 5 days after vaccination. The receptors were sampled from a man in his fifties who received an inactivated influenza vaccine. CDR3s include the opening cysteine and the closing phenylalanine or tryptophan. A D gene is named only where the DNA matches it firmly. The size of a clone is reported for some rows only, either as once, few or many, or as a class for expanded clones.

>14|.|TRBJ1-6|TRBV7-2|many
CASSQTGNNSPLHF
TGTGCCAGCAGCCAAACAGGAAACAATTCACCCCTCCACTTT
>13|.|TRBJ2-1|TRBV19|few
CASSIDRVNEQFF
TGTGCCAGTAGTATAGACAGGGTGAATGAGCAGTTCTTC
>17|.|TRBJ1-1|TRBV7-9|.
CASSLRPPGTRNTEAFF
TGTGCCAGCAGCTTAAGGCCCCCGGGGACCCGAAACACTGAAGCTTTCTTT
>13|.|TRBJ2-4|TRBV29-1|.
CSAVPLPKNIQYF
TGCAGCGCCGTTCCCCTGCCCAAAAACATTCAGTACTTC
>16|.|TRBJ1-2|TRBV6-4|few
CASSDGPGSGMDGYTF
TGTGCCAGCAGTGACGGGCCGGGATCGGGTATGGATGGCTACACCTTC
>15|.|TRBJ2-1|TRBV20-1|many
CSASGGAISYNEQFF
TGCAGTGCTAGCGGCGGGGCCATCTCCTACAATGAGCAGTTCTTC
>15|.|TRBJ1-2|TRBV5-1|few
CASSGGMGQSYGYTF
TGCGCCAGCAGCGGGGGAATGGGGCAGAGTTATGGCTACACCTTC
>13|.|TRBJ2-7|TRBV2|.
CASSEKGVYEQYF
TGTGCCAGCAGTGAAAAGGGGGTATACGAGCAGTACTTC
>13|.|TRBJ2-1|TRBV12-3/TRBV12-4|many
CASRRDSYNEQFF
TGTGCCAGCAGGCGGGATTCCTACAATGAGCAGTTCTTC
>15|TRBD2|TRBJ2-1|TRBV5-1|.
CATKRGPSSYNEQFF
TGCGCCACCAAGCGGGGCCCTAGCTCCTACAATGAGCAGTTCTTC
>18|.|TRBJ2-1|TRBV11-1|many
CASSFARANTYSYNEQFF
TGTGCCAGCAGCTTTGCGCGGGCAAATACGTACTCCTACAATGAGCAGTTCTTC
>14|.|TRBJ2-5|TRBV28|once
CASTRRETVHTQYF
TGTGCCAGCACTCGACGCGAGACAGTCCATACCCAGTACTTC
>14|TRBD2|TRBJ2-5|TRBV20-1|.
CSASPSGGPGTQYF
TGCAGTGCTAGTCCCAGCGGGGGGCCTGGGACCCAGTACTTC
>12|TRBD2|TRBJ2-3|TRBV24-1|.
CATSRLAGTQYF
TGTGCCACCAGCCGGCTAGCGGGTACGCAGTATTTT
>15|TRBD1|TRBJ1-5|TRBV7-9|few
CASSRDGTANQPQHF
TGTGCCAGCAGCAGAGACGGGACAGCCAATCAGCCCCAGCATTTT
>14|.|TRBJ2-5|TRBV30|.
CAWSRDTQQETQYF
TGTGCCTGGAGCCGGGACACCCAGCAAGAGACCCAGTACTTC
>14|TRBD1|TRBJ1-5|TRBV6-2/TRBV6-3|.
CASRLAGGYQPQHF
TGTGCCAGCAGGCTGGCAGGGGGCTATCAGCCCCAGCATTTT
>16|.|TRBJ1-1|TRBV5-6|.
CASSLPDSGMNTEAFF
TGTGCCAGCAGCTTGCCGGACAGCGGAATGAACACTGAAGCTTTCTTT
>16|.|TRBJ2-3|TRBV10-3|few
CAISEFGPGITDTQYF
TGTGCCATCAGTGAGTTTGGGCCAGGGATCACAGATACGCAGTATTTT
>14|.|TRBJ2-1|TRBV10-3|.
CAISESQGNNEQFF
TGTGCCATCAGTGAGTCCCAGGGGAACAATGAGCAGTTCTTC
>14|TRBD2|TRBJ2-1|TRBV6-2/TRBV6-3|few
CASRSSGRRNEQFF
TGTGCCAGCAGATCTAGCGGGAGGAGGAATGAGCAGTTCTTC
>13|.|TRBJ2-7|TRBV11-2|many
CASSFGSIDEQYF
TGTGCCAGCAGCTTTGGTAGTATCGACGAGCAGTACTTC
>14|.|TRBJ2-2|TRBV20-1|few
CSARPGSSVGELFF
TGCAGTGCTAGACCCGGATCTAGCGTCGGGGAGCTGTTTTTT
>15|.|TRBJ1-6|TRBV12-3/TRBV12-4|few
CASSSRPRGNSPLHF
TGTGCCAGCAGTTCAAGACCCCGGGGGAATTCACCCCTCCACTTT
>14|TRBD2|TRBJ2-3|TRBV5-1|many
CASSQGLAYDTQYF
TGCGCCAGCAGCCAGGGACTAGCGTACGATACGCAGTATTTT
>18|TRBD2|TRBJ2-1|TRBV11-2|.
CASSLGVVGLAGYNEQFF
TGTGCCAGCAGCTTAGGTGTGGTTGGGCTAGCGGGATACAATGAGCAGTTCTTC
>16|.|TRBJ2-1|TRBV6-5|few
CASSYSAGPISEEQFF
TGTGCCAGCAGTTACTCGGCAGGGCCCATCTCGGAGGAGCAGTTCTTC
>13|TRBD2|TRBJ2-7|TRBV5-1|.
CASSQTSGTEQYF
TGCGCCAGCAGCCAGACTAGCGGGACTGAGCAGTACTTC
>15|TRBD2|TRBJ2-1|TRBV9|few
CASSERSGRADEQFF
TGTGCCAGCAGCGAGAGGAGCGGGAGGGCGGATGAGCAGTTCTTC
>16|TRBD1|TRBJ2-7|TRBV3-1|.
CASSQSGTGLPYEQYF
TGTGCCAGCAGCCAATCCGGGACAGGCTTACCCTACGAGCAGTACTTC
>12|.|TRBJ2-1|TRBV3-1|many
CASSPRYNEQFF
TGTGCCAGCAGCCCGAGGTACAATGAGCAGTTCTTC
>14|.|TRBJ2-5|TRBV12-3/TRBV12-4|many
CASSLAGPGETQYF
TGTGCCAGCAGTTTAGCAGGTCCCGGGGAGACCCAGTACTTC
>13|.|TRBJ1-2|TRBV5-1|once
CASSPSADYGYTF
TGCGCCAGCAGTCCCAGCGCAGACTATGGCTACACCTTC
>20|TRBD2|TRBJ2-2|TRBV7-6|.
CASSLKGGSGHKQNTGELFF
TGTGCCAGCAGCCTTAAAGGCGGGAGCGGGCACAAACAGAACACCGGGGAGCTGTTTTTT
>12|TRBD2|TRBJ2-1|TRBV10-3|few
CAIGLAGPEQFF
TGTGCCATCGGGCTAGCGGGGCCTGAGCAGTTCTTC
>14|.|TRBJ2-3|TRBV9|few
CASSAGAGPDTQYF
TGTGCCAGCAGCGCCGGTGCAGGGCCAGATACGCAGTATTTT
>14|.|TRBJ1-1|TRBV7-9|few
CASSSGMTHPEAFF
TGTGCCAGCAGCTCGGGAATGACACACCCTGAAGCTTTCTTT